Below, 17 T cell receptor beta chains from the same sample are listed, as sequenced in a study of T cell responses to AZD1222 COVID-19 vaccine. This table comes from immunoSEQ multiplex PCR, and its TCRdb copy is limited to in-frame clones, with some not included. The sample has some 150,000 clones, 85% to 95% seen once. The sequences come from peripheral blood, collected on day 0 of MenACWY control vaccination. The origin of the receptors is an adult in good health.

The V gene is TRBV4-1, the J gene TRBJ2-5, with D possibly being TRBD1 or TRBD2 (6 bases each). Trimming cost V 0 bases and J 1 base, with 24 bases left between them. Germline assignment: CDR1 MGHRA and CDR2 YSYEKL. The CDR3 contains 20 residues. In nucleotides, the CDR3 is TGCGCCAGCAGCCAAGAGGGGACTTACGGGGGACACACCCCCCAAGAGACCCAGTACTTC. Encoded protein: CASSQEGTYGGHTPQETQYF.

This clone was seen once. The V and J genes are TRBV7-2 and TRBJ2-3; D is undetermined. Germline-derived CDR1 and CDR2 are SGHTA and FQGNSA. The CDR3 covers 14 residues. V shed 4 bases and J shed 0 bases, with 8 bases lying between them. The CDR3 here is CASSSSLSTDTQYF. DNA of the CDR3: TGTGCCAGCAGCTCCTCCCTAAGCACAGATACGCAGTATTTT.

The chain recombines TRBV14 with TRBJ2-2; 7 bases are shared with TRBD2. Germline lookup yields CDR1 SGHDN and CDR2 FVKESK. V gave up 4 bases and J gave up 5 bases; unmatched junction bases: 4. The CDR3 loop spans 14 amino acids. DNA for the CDR3: TGTGCCAGCAGCCGTTCGCGGGGGACCGGGGAGCTGTTTTTT. Its translation: CASSRSRGTGELFF.

The gene calls are TRBV3-1 (or the pseudogene TRBV3-2) and TRBJ1-2; 7 bases line up with TRBD1. Germline V gives CDR1 LGHDT, CDR2 YNNKEL (reference sequence). The CDR3 contains 16 residues. V shed 0 bases, J shed 4 bases, and the junction held 8 bases outside the gene matches. CDR3 amino acids: CASSQEGSYRGYGYTF. Here the CDR3 DNA reads TGTGCCAGCAGCCAAGAAGGCTCGTACAGGGGCTATGGCTACACCTTC.

The rearrangement uses TRBV29-1 and TRBJ2-1, with D tentatively TRBD1 (6 bases). CDR1 and CDR2 from the germline V gene are SQVTM and ANQGSEA. The ends were cut back, 4 bases at V and 7 bases at J, with 32 bases in the middle. The CDR3 is 19 amino acids. The CDR3 loop reads CSVGRLGGFNHRGKNEQFF. The CDR3 DNA sequence: TGCAGCGTTGGGCGCTTAGGGGGATTTAACCACCGAGGAAAGAATGAGCAGTTCTTC.

The rearrangement uses TRBV7-9 and TRBJ2-1; weak D call: TRBD1 (6 bases). The length of the CDR3 is 15 residues. The germline V and J ends were trimmed by 5 bases and 0 bases, with 11 bases remaining between them. In germline, CDR1 is SEHNR, CDR2 FQNEAQ (reference sequence). The CDR3 loop is CASSPPGASYNEQFF. As DNA, the CDR3 is TGTGCCAGCAGCCCACCAGGGGCCTCCTACAATGAGCAGTTCTTC.

The CDR3 protein is CASSPGHQSDEQYF. The CDR3 DNA sequence: TGTGCCAGCAGCCCTGGACACCAGAGCGACGAGCAGTACTTC. The V and J genes are TRBV5-5 and TRBJ2-7; TRBD1 might be the D (5 bases). The germline gives CDR1 SGHKS, CDR2 YYEKEE (reference sequence). The length of the CDR3 is 14 residues. V lost 4 bases to trimming and J lost 5 bases, with 16 bases between them.

The rearrangement uses TRBV18 and TRBJ2-3; D perhaps matches TRBD1 (6 bases). V lost 3 bases and J lost 3, with 13 bases in between. CDR1 KGHSH and CDR2 LQKENI come from the germline V gene. The CDR3 length is 15 residues. CDR3 bases: TGTGCCAGCTCACCCAGCCAGGGGATGACAGATACGCAGTATTTT. Translating it yields CASSPSQGMTDTQYF. The full variable domain, completed using reference TRBV18 and TRBJ2-3, is NAGVMQNPRHLVRRRGQEARLRCSPMKGHSHVYWYRQLPEEGLKFMVYLQKENIIDESGMPKERFSAEFPKEGPSILRIQQVVRGDSAAYFCASSPSQGMTDTQYFGPGTRLTVL.

The chain couples TRBV15 to TRBJ1-1; D gene uncertain. The CDR3 consists of 13 residues. Looked up from germline, CDR1 is LNHNV and CDR2 is YYDKDF (reference sequence). With 0 bases removed from V and 8 bases from J, the gap between germline ends came to 10 bases. This CDR3 is CATSRDGAWEAFF. The CDR3, as DNA: TGTGCCACCAGCAGAGATGGCGCTTGGGAAGCTTTCTTT.

This chain joins TRBV6-5 and TRBJ1-4; 7 bases map to TRBD1. The V gene's germline CDR1 is MNHEY and CDR2 SVGAGI. The junction had 6 bases not matched to a gene; V was cut back by 6 bases and J by 8 bases. The CDR3 is 13 amino acids. This chain's CDR3 is CASRTGREEKLFF. The CDR3 DNA reads as TGTGCCAGCAGGACAGGGCGTGAGGAAAAACTGTTTTTT.

V usage is TRBV27 and J usage is TRBJ2-7, with D possibly being TRBD1 or TRBD2 (6 bases each). Germline CDR1 reads MNHEY; CDR2 reads SMNVEV (reference sequence). This CDR3 is built from 13 residues. Trimming removed 6 bases from V and 7 bases from J, with 16 bases in between. As DNA, the CDR3 is TGTGCCAGCAGGGCCGGGGGCTCTCAGGAGCAGTACTTC. Amino acid sequence: CASRAGGSQEQYF.

This clone was seen a few times. The CDR3 coding sequence is TGTGCCAGCAGCCAAGGCGCAACGGTCCTAAACTATGGCTACACCTTC. This translates into CASSQGATVLNYGYTF. The chain employs TRBV3-1 (or the pseudogene TRBV3-2) and TRBJ1-2, with D unclear. Per germline, CDR1 LGHDT and CDR2 YNNKEL (reference sequence). V lost 1 base and J 2 bases, leaving 14 bases between the germline ends. The CDR3 consists of 16 residues.

This clone was observed a single time. This chain connects TRBV10-3 to TRBJ1-3, with a possible D match to TRBD1 (6 bases). Looked up from germline, CDR1 is ENHRY and CDR2 is SYGVKD. This CDR3 contains 13 residues. The V end was cut by 8 bases, the J end by 0 bases, with 8 bases between. The CDR3, as DNA: TGTGCCATCCGGACAGCCTCTGGAAACACCATATATTTT. Its translation is CAIRTASGNTIYF.

This rearrangement joins TRBV18 to TRBJ2-3; 7 bases align to TRBD2. V shed 6 bases, J shed 2 bases, and the junction held 2 bases outside the gene matches. CDR1 and CDR2 (germline): KGHSH, LQKENI. The length of the CDR3 is 13 residues. Here the CDR3 DNA reads TGTGCCAGCTCTCGGGAGGCCACAGATACGCAGTATTTT. Its protein is CASSREATDTQYF. The full variable domain, its missing parts supplied by reference TRBV18 and TRBJ2-3, is NAGVMQNPRHLVRRRGQEARLRCSPMKGHSHVYWYRQLPEEGLKFMVYLQKENIIDESGMPKERFSAEFPKEGPSILRIQQVVRGDSAAYFCASSREATDTQYFGPGTRLTVL.

A single count supports this clone. The chain links TRBV5-1 to TRBJ1-2, with a tentative D call TRBD1 (6 bases). The CDR3 runs 12 residues. V lost 0 bases, J lost 9 bases, and 9 bases lay in between. Germline CDR1 and CDR2: SGHRS and YFSETQ. The CDR3 DNA reads as TGCGCCAGCAGCTTGGACAGGGACAGCTACACCTTC. This encodes CASSLDRDSYTF.

The chain links TRBV7-9 to TRBJ1-1; 9 bases line up with TRBD1. This CDR3 region has 15 residues. V was pared by 1 base and J by 6 bases, with 6 bases of the junction left unmatched. Germline CDR1 reads SEHNR; CDR2 reads FQNEAQ (reference sequence). The CDR3 bases are TGTGCCAGCAGCTTAGTGAGGACAGGGGTATCTGAAGCTTTCTTT. Its protein product is CASSLVRTGVSEAFF. The whole variable domain, filled in from reference TRBV7-9 and TRBJ1-1, reads DTGVSQNPRHKITKRGQNVTFRCDPISEHNRLYWYRQTLGQGPEFLTYFQNEAQLEKSRLLSDRFSAERPKGSFSTLEIQRTEQGDSAMYLCASSLVRTGVSEAFFGQGTRLTVV.

The chain uses TRBV7-2 and TRBJ1-5, with D perhaps TRBD1 (6 bases). The V gene's germline CDR1 is SGHTA and CDR2 FQGNSA. The CDR3 consists of 13 residues. The ends were cut back, 5 bases at V and 7 bases at J, with 12 bases in the middle. The CDR3 DNA sequence: TGTGCCAGCAGCGGCAGGGGAGAGCAGCCCCAGCATTTT. Protein product: CASSGRGEQPQHF.